A single T cell receptor (beta chain) is shown here with its context. This sample is drawn from a study of Graves' ophthalmopathy and Graves' hyperthyroidism. The V gene's germline CDR1 is MNHEY and CDR2 SMNVEV (reference sequence). Trimming took 4 bases from V and 3 from J, leaving 13 bases between them. CDR3 length equals 14 residues. The study amplified TCR beta CDR3 regions using RNA transcripts. HTBI primers primed a first-round RT-PCR, and a second-round multiplex PCR followed. TCRdb analysed the multiplex PCR reads with MiXCR anew, one entry per CDR3 protein. The table lists 560,000 or so distinct CDR3 sequences, 35% to 45% of them singletons.

Input material: peripheral blood or thyroid tissue (not recorded which). The chain joins TRBV27 to TRBJ2-7; D not certain. This receptor was obtained from an adult man with Graves' hyperthyroidism. The chain's CDR3 is CASSYGRGDYEQYF. The CDR3 coding sequence is TGTGCCAGCAGTTACGGACGCGGAGACTACGAGCAGTACTTC.